This entry is about one T cell receptor beta chain. These data come from a study of blood T cell repertoires in COVID-19. Per the study methods: The assay estimated nucleated cells by amplifying reference gene primers. This table comes from immunoSEQ multiplex PCR, and its TCRdb copy is limited to in-frame clones, with some not included. From that table come the V and J calls and clone size; the DNA was used to work out D and trimming. The sample lists 200,000 to 300,000 clones; approximately 88% were seen once. With 5 bases removed from V and 8 bases from J, the gap between germline ends came to 22 bases. CDR3 length equals 15 residues. Germline V gives CDR1 SGHRS, CDR2 YFSETQ.

Input material: PBMCs or T cells enriched from blood (not recorded which). The sequence was collected from a woman in her thirties or forties who had been exposed to COVID-19. This chain joins TRBV5-1 and TRBJ1-1; D gene uncertain. The CDR3 loop is CASSYDLSSRTEAFF. DNA of the CDR3: TGCGCCAGCAGTTACGATCTCTCTAGCAGGACCGAAGCTTTCTTT. Based on the CDR3 plus reference TRBV5-1 and TRBJ1-1, the full variable domain is KAGVTQTPRYLIKTRGQQVTLSCSPISGHRSVSWYQQTPGQGLQFLFEYFSETQRNKGNFPGRFSGRQFSNSRSEMNVSTLELGDSALYLCASSYDLSSRTEAFFGQGTRLTVV.